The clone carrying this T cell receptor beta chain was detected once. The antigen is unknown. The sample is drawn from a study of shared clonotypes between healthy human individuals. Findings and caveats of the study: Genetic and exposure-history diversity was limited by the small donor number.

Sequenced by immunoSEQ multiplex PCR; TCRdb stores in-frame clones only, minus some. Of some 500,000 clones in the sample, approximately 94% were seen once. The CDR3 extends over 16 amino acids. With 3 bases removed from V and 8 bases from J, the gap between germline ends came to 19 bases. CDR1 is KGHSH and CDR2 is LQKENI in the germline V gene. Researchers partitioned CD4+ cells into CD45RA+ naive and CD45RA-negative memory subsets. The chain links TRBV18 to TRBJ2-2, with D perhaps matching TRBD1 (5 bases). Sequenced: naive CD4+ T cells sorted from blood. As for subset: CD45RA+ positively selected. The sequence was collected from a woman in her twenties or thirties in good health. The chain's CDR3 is CASSPTKKRQSGELFF. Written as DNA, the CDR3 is TGTGCCAGCTCACCGACAAAAAAACGACAGTCTGGGGAGCTGTTTTTT. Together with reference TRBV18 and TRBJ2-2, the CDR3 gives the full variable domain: NAGVMQNPRHLVRRRGQEARLRCSPMKGHSHVYWYRQLPEEGLKFMVYLQKENIIDESGMPKERFSAEFPKEGPSILRIQQVVRGDSAAYFCASSPTKKRQSGELFFGEGSRLTVL.